This TCR beta chain was found in a study of T cell repertoires in cytomegalovirus infection. The overall study: Indicated by public TCR beta signatures were CMV infection and matching HLA type. General study results and limits: The response measured ex vivo was dominated by TCR beta clonotypes (HLA-C-restricted and CMV-specific).

About this clonotype itself: The antigen remains unidentified.

In TCRdb, the reads were re-called with MiXCR into one record per CDR3 protein. The sample lists hundreds of thousands of distinct CDR3 sequences; around 31% were seen once. The V segment lost 4 bases and the J segment 6 bases; nucleotides outside the gene matches: 9. CDR3 length: 15 residues. CDR1 and CDR2 from the germline V gene are MDHEN and SYDVKM. The TCR was taken from a human donor in good health (CMV status not recorded). Some clones in this sample may be carry-over from other donors' samples. Sequencing used cultured CD8+ T cells from PBMCs, obtained from culture after CMV antigen stimulation. V usage is TRBV28 and J usage is TRBJ2-4, with 7 nucleotides matching TRBD1. CDR3 DNA sequence: TGTGCCAGCAGTTCCGGGACAGATGAATTAAACATTCAGTACTTC. It codes for CASSSGTDELNIQYF.